This T cell receptor beta chain was sequenced in a study of early T cells in non-severe SARS-CoV-2 infection. About the research overall: Whole-blood bulk RNA, unsorted, was sequenced, and chains were unpaired. Overall study findings and caveats: VDJdb matching, biased toward anti-spike CD8 responses, missed private and CD4 specificities.

This clonotype has ten or more counts. Its target is unknown. CDR3 size: 13 residues. V gave up 3 bases and J gave up 4 bases, with 7 bases separating them. Germline CDR1 and CDR2: LNHDA and SQIVND (reference sequence). Individual cDNA molecules received unique molecular identifiers during library preparation. TCRdb ran MiXCR on the 5' RACE reads and lists one entry per CDR3 protein. This sample has under 50,000 distinct CDR3 sequences, with about 4.1% found just once. The sequence derives from an adult who was a healthcare worker with PCR-confirmed SARS-CoV-2 infection or an uninfected control (not recorded which). Sequencing used whole blood. The chain is built from TRBV19 and TRBJ1-5; D remains unclear. CDR3 protein: CASSIGQNQPQHF. Here the CDR3 DNA reads TGTGCCAGTAGTATCGGCCAGAATCAGCCCCAGCATTTT.